These 2 T cell receptor beta chains originate from one sample sequenced in a study of OX40 agonist ivuxolimab in advanced cancers. Sequencing used immunoSEQ multiplex PCR; TCRdb keeps in-frame clones, though not all of them. The profile shows some 54,000 clones, 86% of them singletons. Sequencing was performed on CD4+ or CD8+ T cells sorted from blood, taken in a trial of the OX40 agonist ivuxolimab. These receptors were obtained from an adult with an advanced solid tumor such as melanoma, head and neck, liver or kidney cancer.

The V and J genes are TRBV9 and TRBJ1-6; 7 bases are shared with TRBD1. This CDR3 region has 14 residues. The V and J ends lost 2 bases and 8 bases, in that order; junction bases with no gene match: 4. Per germline, CDR1 SGDLS and CDR2 YYNGEE. The CDR3, as DNA: TGTGCCAGCAGCGTCGGCAGGGGGGATTCACCCCTCCACTTT. This translates into CASSVGRGDSPLHF.

The chain uses TRBV6-5 and TRBJ1-2; weak D call: TRBD1 (5 bases). Germline V CDR1 and CDR2: MNHEY, SVGAGI. The CDR3 is 13 amino acids. The V gene lost 4 bases and the J gene lost 5 bases, with 11 bases spanning the gap. This CDR3 is CASSFTGGYGYTF. The CDR3 bases are TGTGCCAGCAGTTTCACGGGGGGGTATGGCTACACCTTC.